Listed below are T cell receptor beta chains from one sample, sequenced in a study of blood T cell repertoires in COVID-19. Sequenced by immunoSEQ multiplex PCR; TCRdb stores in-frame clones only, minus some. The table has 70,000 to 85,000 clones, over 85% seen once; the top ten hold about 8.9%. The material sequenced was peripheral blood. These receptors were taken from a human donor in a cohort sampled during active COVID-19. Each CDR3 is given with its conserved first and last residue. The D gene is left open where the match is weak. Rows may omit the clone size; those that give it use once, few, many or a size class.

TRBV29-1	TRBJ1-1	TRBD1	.	CSVGQGEWTEAFF	TGCAGCGTGGGACAGGGGGAATGGACTGAAGCTTTCTTT
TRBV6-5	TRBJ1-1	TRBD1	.	CASSWDRGNTEAFF	TGTGCCAGCAGCTGGGACAGGGGGAACACTGAAGCTTTCTTT
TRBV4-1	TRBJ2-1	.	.	CASSQDQAPQSKFF	TGCGCCAGCAGCCAAGATCAGGCGCCCCAGAGCAAATTCTTC
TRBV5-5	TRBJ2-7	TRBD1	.	CASSLVADRDYEQYF	TGTGCCAGCAGCTTGGTAGCGGACAGGGACTACGAGCAGTACTTC
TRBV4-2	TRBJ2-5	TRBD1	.	CASSQETGGAETQYF	TGTGCCAGCAGCCAAGAAACAGGGGGCGCGGAGACCCAGTACTTC
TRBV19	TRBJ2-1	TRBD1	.	CASSILGGDEQFF	TGTGCCAGTAGTATTTTAGGGGGCGATGAGCAGTTCTTC
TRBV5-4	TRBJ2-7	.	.	CASSLQGAEQYF	TGTGCCAGCAGTCTCCAAGGAGCCGAGCAGTACTTC
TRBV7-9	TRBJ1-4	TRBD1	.	CASSDRGESEKLFF	TGTGCCAGCAGCGACAGGGGGGAGAGTGAAAAACTGTTTTTT
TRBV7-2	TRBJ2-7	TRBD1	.	CASSWAGGGEQYF	TGTGCCAGCAGCTGGGCAGGGGGCGGTGAGCAGTACTTC
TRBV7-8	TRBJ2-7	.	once	CASSLAGGGSQIEQYF	TGTGCCAGCAGCTTAGCGGGGGGAGGCTCGCAAATCGAGCAGTACTTC
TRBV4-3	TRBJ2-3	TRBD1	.	CASSQETGADTDTQYF	TGCGCCAGCAGCCAGGAAACAGGGGCGGACACAGATACGCAGTATTTT
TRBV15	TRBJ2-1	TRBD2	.	CATSPRTRNEQFF	TGTGCCACCAGCCCCCGGACTAGAAATGAGCAGTTCTTC
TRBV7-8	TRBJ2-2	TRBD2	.	CASSPGLAGVSTGELFF	TGTGCCAGCAGTCCCGGACTAGCGGGAGTCTCTACCGGGGAGCTGTTTTTT